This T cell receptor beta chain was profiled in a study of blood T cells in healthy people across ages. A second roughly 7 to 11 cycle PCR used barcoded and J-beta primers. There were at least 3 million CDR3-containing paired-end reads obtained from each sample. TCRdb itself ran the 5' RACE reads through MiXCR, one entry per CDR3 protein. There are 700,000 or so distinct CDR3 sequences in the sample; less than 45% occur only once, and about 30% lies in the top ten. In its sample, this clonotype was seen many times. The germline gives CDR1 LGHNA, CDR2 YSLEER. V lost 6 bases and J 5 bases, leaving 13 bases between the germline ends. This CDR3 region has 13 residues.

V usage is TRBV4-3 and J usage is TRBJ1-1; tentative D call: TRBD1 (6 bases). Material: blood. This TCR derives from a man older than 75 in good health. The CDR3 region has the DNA TGCGCCAGCAGTAGACAGGCAGGAACTGAAGCTTTCTTT. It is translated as CASSRQAGTEAFF.